This T cell receptor beta chain is drawn from a study of OX40 agonist ivuxolimab in advanced cancers. Libraries were prepared by immunoSEQ multiplex PCR; TCRdb keeps only in-frame clonotypes and omits some of them. The sample has tens of thousands of clones; 85% to 90% are singletons. There are 15 residues in the CDR3. V dropped 0 bases and J dropped 3 bases, with 11 bases sitting between them. Germline V gene sequence: CDR1 MNHNY, CDR2 SVGAGI (reference sequence). General study findings and limits: Antigens targeted by the expanded peripheral T cells were not determined. Dosing at 0.1 to 3.0 mg/kg was accompanied by clonal expansion of CD4+ and CD8+ blood T cells by week 6. At 0.1-3.0 mg/kg, partial responders had clonal expansion among the lowest observed.

Notes on this clone: Its antigen is not identified.

This rearrangement joins TRBV6-6 to TRBJ1-1; D perhaps matches TRBD1 (5 bases). The sample consisted of CD4+ or CD8+ T cells sorted from blood, taken in a trial of the OX40 agonist ivuxolimab. This TCR was sampled from an adult with an advanced solid tumor such as melanoma, head and neck, liver or kidney cancer. CDR3 residues: CASSYSRTGHTEAFF. The CDR3 DNA reads TGTGCCAGCAGTTACTCTCGGACGGGACACACTGAAGCTTTCTTT.